This T cell receptor (beta chain) was captured by sequencing in a study of blood T cell repertoires in COVID-19 (dated by TCRdb to 2018 to 2021). A note on the overall study: Samples covering the acute and convalescent phases of COVID-19 were provided by collaborators in the United States, Italy and Spain. Samples came from the ongoing ImmuneRACE study (first 160 participants) plus 1,254 subjects from 6 global collaborators. Sample metadata almost always included a de-identified subject ID, COVID-19 status, age in years and sex. HLA class I and class II types, where available, came from metadata supplied by the sample provider rather than from assay-based typing. Subjects who had been exposed to COVID-19, were actively infected with it, or had recovered from it provided the deeply sampled blood TCRbeta repertoires that made up the dataset. The repertoires were released in a freely available public database intended as a resource for research on the immune response to SARS-CoV-2. The prospective study material was composed of cDNA or gDNA derived from T cells, B-cell-depleted T cells, or PBMCs. The investigation overall reported the following: How much clinical and demographic metadata was included differed by source and by participant, and the metadata was provided uncurated.

Collaborating institutions collected whole blood in K2EDTA tubes following their own protocols. For TCRbeta analysis, collaborators shipped samples as frozen whole blood, isolated PBMCs, or DNA extracted from either of those sample types. TCRbeta CDR3 regions were amplified from genomic DNA using the immunoSEQ Assay, a bias-controlled multiplex PCR. The study's processing was this. Within the assay, amplification of reference gene primers was used to estimate how many nucleated cells each sample contained. Sequence reads were collapsed and filtered to measure the absolute abundance of every unique TCRbeta CDR3 rearrangement. Productive Simpson clonality was computed per sample as the square root of Simpson's diversity index over productive rearrangements. TCRdb took over this immuneACCESS table, retaining in-frame rearrangements with V and J assigned. Such tables are incomplete; in checked studies, under half of the missing clones stem from an unresolved V gene, and the remainder is unexplained. V and J calls and clone size follow that table, whereas D and trimming were derived from the DNA. Recorded for this sample are over 35,000 clones; roughly 90% of them occurred a single time. More than 2% of the sample rests with the top ten.

Note on this clone: Its antigen specificity is not known. No much larger clone is present one base from it, and per-base qualities are unavailable.

V loses 3 bases, J loses 10 bases, and the germline ends lie 20 bases apart. CDR1 and CDR2, looked up from the germline V gene, are SGHRS and YFSETQ. The CDR3, cysteine through phenylalanine, is 15 amino acids long. The entry retains the CDR3 DNA only, 45 bases that are in frame from base 1. The TCR sequence derives from a human donor in a cohort sampled during active COVID-19. The chain links TRBV5-1 with TRBJ1-3, and perhaps TRBD1 as D gene, on 6 matching bases. Sample: peripheral blood. CDR3 region: CASSYTQGSSSTIYF. The DNA sequence reads TGCGCCAGCAGCTATACACAGGGAAGTTCGTCAACCATATATTTT.